Sequencing of this T cell receptor (beta chain) was carried out in a study of blood T cells in healthy people across ages. Primers used in a second PCR of about 7 to 12 cycles were a sample-barcoded 5' primer and a J-beta primer mix. TCRdb re-analysed the 5' RACE reads in MiXCR, keeping a single row per CDR3 protein. The sample gives about 1,600,000 distinct CDR3 sequences, 40% to 50% of which show up once; 7.9% is in the top ten. The study, taken as a whole, reports: Roughly linear age-related decline in beta diversity appeared, significant by age 40. CMV status of donors was unknown, possibly confounding expanded clonotype changes. With unsorted PBMCs, a conclusive comparison of naive versus antigen-experienced cells was not possible.

Healthy Russian Caucasian donors spanned ages roughly 6 to 100 years. This CDR3 is 13 amino acids long. Germline CDR1 is GTSNPN and CDR2 is SVGIG (reference sequence). V was trimmed by 3 bases and J by 4 bases, leaving 10 bases between them. Comments on this clonotype: Its antigen is as yet unknown.

V is TRBV30 and J is TRBJ2-1, with no clear D. This clonotype was sampled from a young woman in good health. Material: blood. The CDR3 protein is CAWSEDKYNEQFF. The CDR3, as DNA: TGTGCCTGGAGCGAAGACAAATACAATGAGCAGTTCTTC.